These 29 T cell receptor beta chains originate from one sample sequenced in a study of T cell responses to AZD1222 COVID-19 vaccine. Produced via immunoSEQ multiplex PCR; TCRdb's table is partial and in-frame only. This sample has about 55,000 clones, with approximately 88% found just once. The sample was peripheral blood, taken on day 0 of AZD1222 vaccination. The source is an adult in good health.

The table lists this clone with a count of one. The V and J genes are TRBV12-3 or TRBV12-4 and TRBJ1-5; weak D call: TRBD1 (5 bases). The germline V and J ends were trimmed by 5 bases and 10 bases, with 9 bases remaining between them. The CDR3 loop spans 11 amino acids. The CDR3 DNA reads as TGTGCCAGCAGTATGAGGGGTCCCCAGCATTTT. It translates to CASSMRGPQHF.

The chain recombines TRBV9 with TRBJ1-3; tentative D call: TRBD1 (6 bases). The CDR3 is 15 residues long. Between the trimmed V and J ends, which lost 4 bases and 3 bases, there was a span of 14 bases. Germline CDR1 SGDLS, CDR2 YYNGEE. CDR3 amino acids: CASSTGQWSGNTIYF. DNA for the CDR3: TGTGCCAGCAGCACCGGACAGTGGAGTGGAAACACCATATATTTT.

The rearrangement joins TRBV28 to TRBJ2-1, with TRBD1 as a possible D gene (5 bases). V was pared by 2 bases and J by 0 bases, with 11 bases between. Looked up from germline, CDR1 is MDHEN and CDR2 is SYDVKM. There are 16 residues in the CDR3. This CDR3 is CASSLGQGSSYNEQFF. In DNA form, the CDR3 reads TGTGCCAGCAGTTTAGGGCAGGGAAGCTCCTACAATGAGCAGTTCTTC. Looking up the rest from reference TRBV28 and TRBJ2-1 gives the full variable domain: DVKVTQSSRYLVKRTGEKVFLECVQDMDHENMFWYRQDPGLGLRLIYFSYDVKMKEKGDIPEGYSVSREKKERFSLILESASTNQTSMYLCASSLGQGSSYNEQFFGPGTRLTVL.

This clone was counted a few times. The chain is built from TRBV2 and TRBJ1-5; TRBD1 is a possible D gene (5 bases). Per germline, CDR1 SNHLY and CDR2 FYNNEI. Trimming took 5 bases from V and 4 from J, leaving 15 bases between them. There are 15 residues in the CDR3. For the CDR3, the DNA is TGTGCCAGCAGTCTTGTGCTTGGGGGTAATCAGCCCCAGCATTTT. The encoded protein is CASSLVLGGNQPQHF.

The chain is built from TRBV5-5 and TRBJ2-4; a possible D gene is TRBD2 (7 bases). Germline CDR1 SGHKS, CDR2 YYEKEE (reference sequence). V lost 4 bases and J 8 bases, leaving 16 bases between the germline ends. The CDR3 has 14 amino acids. CDR3 region: CASSAGGGWDIQYF. CDR3 sequence (DNA): TGTGCCAGCAGCGCGGGCGGGGGCTGGGACATTCAGTACTTC.

In its sample, this clone was seen once. The J gene is TRBJ1-2, the V gene TRBV19; D may be TRBD1 (5 bases). The length of the CDR3 is 13 residues. Germline V lookup: CDR1 LNHDA, CDR2 SQIVND (reference sequence). V shed 5 bases and J shed 2 bases, with 9 bases lying between them. The CDR3 DNA reads as TGTGCCAGTAGTCCGTCAGGGAACTATGGCTACACCTTC. Translating it yields CASSPSGNYGYTF.

V is TRBV15 and J is TRBJ2-1, with 8 bases identical to TRBD2. After removal of 3 bases from V and 2 bases from J, the junction contained 9 bases not matched to a gene. Germline CDR1 LNHNV, CDR2 YYDKDF (reference sequence). CDR3 length equals 17 residues. DNA of the CDR3: TGTGCCACCAGCAGCGAAATCTATAGCGGGACCTACAATGAGCAGTTCTTC. This codes for CATSSEIYSGTYNEQFF.

The CDR3 nucleotides read TGTGCCAGCAGTGGGGCCGGGACAGGGAACAATGAGCAGTTCTTC. As protein: CASSGAGTGNNEQFF. This chain joins TRBV28 and TRBJ2-1, with 9 bases that match TRBD1. V gave up 5 bases and J gave up 5 bases; unmatched junction bases: 7. The V gene's germline CDR1 is MDHEN and CDR2 SYDVKM. This CDR3 has 15 amino acids.

The V call is TRBV24-1, the J call TRBJ2-1; 12 bases are a match to TRBD1. Germline V gene sequence: CDR1 KGHDR, CDR2 SFDVKD. Losses at the gene ends were 3 bases for V and 8 bases for J; bases not matched to a gene: 4. The CDR3 runs 15 residues. Here the CDR3 reads CATSDTGTGGDEQFF. In DNA, the CDR3 is TGTGCCACCAGTGATACCGGGACAGGGGGCGATGAGCAGTTCTTC.

The chain is built from TRBV28 and TRBJ1-1; D unresolved. Germline-derived CDR1 and CDR2 are MDHEN and SYDVKM. This CDR3 is built from 12 residues. Trimming took off 3 bases at V and 5 bases at J, with 7 bases between the two ends. The DNA for the CDR3 is TGTGCCAGCAGTTTGGAGGTGACTGAAGCTTTCTTT. Its translation: CASSLEVTEAFF.

V usage is TRBV9 and J usage is TRBJ1-6; D is possibly TRBD1 (5 bases). CDR1 is SGDLS, CDR2 YYNGEE, per germline. Trimming shortened V by 4 bases and J by 9 bases, and 20 bases separated the two germline ends. This CDR3 is built from 16 residues. The CDR3 here is CASSPEIWGVGSPLHF. DNA for the CDR3: TGTGCCAGCAGCCCAGAAATATGGGGGGTCGGTTCACCCCTCCACTTT.

This clone showed up just once. The chain is built from TRBV9 and TRBJ1-6; D might be TRBD1 (5 bases). CDR1 and CDR2 from the germline V gene are SGDLS and YYNGEE. The V gene lost 3 bases and the J gene lost 7 bases, with 11 bases spanning the gap. This CDR3 spans 14 amino acids. CDR3 residues: CASSAGPGNSPLHF. In nucleotides, the CDR3 is TGTGCCAGCAGCGCGGGACCGGGGAATTCACCCCTCCACTTT. Full variable domain (outside the CDR3, taken from reference TRBV9 and TRBJ1-6): DSGVTQTPKHLITATGQRVTLRCSPRSGDLSVYWYQQSLDQGLQFLIQYYNGEERAKGNILERFSAQQFPDLHSELNLSSLELGDSALYFCASSAGPGNSPLHFGNGTRLTVT.

This rearrangement joins TRBV11-2 to TRBJ2-1; TRBD2 matches 12 bases. Germline V gives CDR1 SGHAT, CDR2 FQNNGV. The CDR3 contains 16 residues. Trimming at V came to 5 bases and at J to 9 bases, leaving 11 bases not matched to a gene. The CDR3 loop reads CASSLLTSGSSIEQFF. The DNA for the CDR3 is TGTGCCAGCAGCCTACTGACTAGCGGGAGTAGTATTGAGCAGTTCTTC.

CDR3 in amino acids: CASTSTGLNTEAFF. The CDR3 DNA follows: TGTGCCAGCACATCAACAGGGTTGAACACTGAAGCTTTCTTT. The V and J genes are TRBV28 and TRBJ1-1; TRBD1 might be the D (6 bases). The length of the CDR3 is 14 residues. CDR1 MDHEN and CDR2 SYDVKM come from the germline V gene. Deletions cut 7 bases from V and 0 bases from J, with 12 bases between.

V gene TRBV12-5 combines with J gene TRBJ2-3, with D perhaps TRBD1 or TRBD2 (7 bases each). The CDR3 extends over 15 amino acids. Germline V gene sequence: CDR1 LGHNT, CDR2 FRNRAP. Trimming removed 4 bases at V and 5 bases at J, with 16 bases between. CDR3 nucleotides: TGTGCTAGTGGTTCCGGTGACAGGGAGGGAGATACGCAGTATTTT. Residues: CASGSGDREGDTQYF.

V usage is TRBV28 and J usage is TRBJ1-6; D unresolved. Germline CDR1 is MDHEN and CDR2 is SYDVKM. The V end lost 7 bases, the J end lost 8 bases, and 12 bases lay between the germline ends. This CDR3 region has 13 residues. CDR3: CASTWSAYSPLHF. As DNA, the CDR3 is TGTGCCAGCACTTGGTCCGCATATTCACCCCTCCACTTT. The entire variable domain, with the rest obtained from reference TRBV28 and TRBJ1-6, is as follows: DVKVTQSSRYLVKRTGEKVFLECVQDMDHENMFWYRQDPGLGLRLIYFSYDVKMKEKGDIPEGYSVSREKKERFSLILESASTNQTSMYLCASTWSAYSPLHFGNGTRLTVT.

The rearrangement links TRBV28 to TRBJ1-2, with D uncertain. V was clipped by 2 bases and J by 5 bases, with 6 bases between them. The CDR3 totals 12 residues. CDR1 is MDHEN and CDR2 is SYDVKM in the germline V gene. The DNA for the CDR3 is TGTGCCAGCAGTTTAAAGGGTTATGGCTACACCTTC. Protein product: CASSLKGYGYTF.

This chain links TRBV6-1 with TRBJ2-7, with 7 bases identical to TRBD1. V gave up 2 bases and J gave up 7 bases; unmatched junction bases: 8. The germline gives CDR1 MNHNS, CDR2 SASEGT. The CDR3 has 14 residues. CDR3 amino acids: CASSEWSGGGEQYF. The CDR3, as DNA: TGTGCCAGCAGTGAATGGTCAGGGGGTGGGGAGCAGTACTTC.

This sequence joins TRBV9 and TRBJ2-1; TRBD2 matches 9 bases. Per germline, CDR1 SGDLS and CDR2 YYNGEE. This CDR3 comprises 15 residues. The trim removed 4 bases at V and 7 bases at J, leaving 9 bases unmatched. The CDR3 here is CASSQAGGFTNEQFF. The CDR3 DNA reads as TGTGCCAGCAGCCAAGCGGGAGGATTTACGAATGAGCAGTTCTTC.

The chain has TRBV28 and TRBJ2-5; D is perhaps TRBD1 or TRBD2 (5 bases each). V gave up 2 bases and J gave up 3 bases, with 10 bases separating them. The CDR3 totals 14 residues. Germline lookup yields CDR1 MDHEN and CDR2 SYDVKM. The CDR3 bases are TGTGCCAGCAGTTTAATGGGACGGGAAGAGACCCAGTACTTC. Protein sequence: CASSLMGREETQYF.

This CDR3 is CASSEVGTVHNSPLHF. The CDR3 nucleotides are TGTGCCAGCAGTGAAGTAGGGACAGTCCATAATTCACCCCTCCACTTT. The gene calls are TRBV6-1 and TRBJ1-6, with 7 bases matching TRBD1. Germline values: CDR1 MNHNS, CDR2 SASEGT. V was pared by 1 base and J by 5 bases, with 5 bases of the junction left unmatched. This CDR3 has 16 residues.

This clone was detected a few times. The chain uses TRBV7-2 and TRBJ1-4; D uncertain. V lost 2 bases, J lost 3 bases, and 13 bases lay in between. Per the germline V gene, CDR1 is SGHTA and CDR2 is FQGNSA. CDR3 length: 16 amino acids. The CDR3 spells CASSLMRGGSNEKLFF. CDR3 bases: TGTGCCAGCAGCTTAATGCGTGGCGGTTCTAATGAAAAACTGTTTTTT.

J is TRBJ2-3 and V is TRBV15; the D gene is possibly TRBD2 (5 bases). Germline loops: CDR1 LNHNV, CDR2 YYDKDF (reference sequence). The V end was cut by 3 bases, the J end by 1 base, with 5 bases between. CDR3 length: 13 amino acids. As DNA, the CDR3 is TGTGCCACCAGCAGGGGAGGCACAGATACGCAGTATTTT. Its protein product is CATSRGGTDTQYF.

This sequence joins TRBV5-4 and TRBJ1-2; D is ambiguous. The CDR3 contains 13 residues. Germline loops: CDR1 SGHNT, CDR2 YYREEE (reference sequence). Trimming left V 4 bases short and J 6 bases short, with 13 bases between. CDR3 nucleotide sequence: TGTGCCAGCAGCGACGACCGGGGTAATGGCTACACCTTC. Translating it yields CASSDDRGNGYTF.

The V gene is TRBV7-8, the J gene TRBJ2-2; 7 bases line up with TRBD2. V trimming: 8 bases; J trimming: 4 bases; junction bases outside the gene matches: 13. CDR1 and CDR2 from the germline V gene are SGHVS and FQNEAQ. CDR3 length: 16 residues. In DNA, the CDR3 is TGTGCCAGCCGCCCCGGGCGCGGGAGATCCACCGGGGAGCTGTTTTTT. Encoded protein: CASRPGRGRSTGELFF.

This chain connects TRBV7-2 to TRBJ2-1, with D possibly being TRBD2 (6 bases). CDR1 is SGHTA and CDR2 is FQGNSA in the germline V gene. V lost 7 bases and J lost 6, with 16 bases in between. This CDR3 is built from 14 residues. The CDR3 region is CASTLAAGGNEQFF. The DNA of the CDR3 is TGTGCCAGCACCCTCGCGGCCGGGGGCAATGAGCAGTTCTTC. Complete variable domain (other parts from reference TRBV7-2 and TRBJ2-1): GAGVSQSPSNKVTEKGKDVELRCDPISGHTALYWYRQSLGQGLEFLIYFQGNSAPDKSGLPSDRFSAERTGGSVSTLTIQRTQQEDSAVYLCASTLAAGGNEQFFGPGTRLTVL.

The V gene is TRBV15, the J gene TRBJ1-5; D not certain. The CDR3 has 13 residues. The germline gives CDR1 LNHNV, CDR2 YYDKDF (reference sequence). V was clipped by 1 base and J by 8 bases, with 9 bases between them. The CDR3 DNA follows: TGTGCCACCAGCAGAGTTACGGAGGAGCCCCAGCATTTT. Translation: CATSRVTEEPQHF.

The table lists this clone with a count of one. The rearrangement uses TRBV12-3 or TRBV12-4 and TRBJ2-2; 7 nucleotides line up with TRBD1. This CDR3 comprises 13 residues. The junction had 4 bases not matched to a gene; V was cut back by 6 bases and J by 6 bases. The CDR3 protein is CASSLTGSGELFF. DNA for the CDR3: TGTGCCAGCAGCCTGACAGGGTCCGGGGAGCTGTTTTTT.

V is TRBV29-1 and J is TRBJ2-7; D is unclear. The V end lost 5 bases, the J end lost 7 bases, and 12 bases lay between the germline ends. The CDR3 covers 11 residues. From germline, CDR1 is SQVTM and CDR2 ANQGSEA. In DNA form, the CDR3 reads TGCAGCGTTCAGTTAGGGATTGAGCAGTACTTC. Its protein product is CSVQLGIEQYF.